Detailed here is one TCR beta chain. Its antigen remains unknown. The sample has other DNA sequences that encode this CDR3 too. The table came from immunoSEQ multiplex PCR; TCRdb's copy has only in-frame clones and leaves some out. Among around 23,000 clones listed, 85% to 95% were seen once. This sample stems from a study of graft-versus-host responses after intestinal transplantation. Study overall: Multivisceral, liver-intestinal, or isolated intestinal transplants were received by the recipients. Tacrolimus plus steroids were given to all recipients for about 3 years, preceded by anti-thymocyte globulin induction. Overall study results and limits: Peak circulating GvH clone levels tracked with early post-transplant HvG declines. Recipient marrow contained GvH clones, some of which appeared first in ileum or blood.

V was clipped by 10 bases and J by 1 base, with 13 bases between them. Germline values: CDR1 LNHDA, CDR2 SQIVND (reference sequence). CDR3 length: 13 amino acids. The chain has TRBV19 and TRBJ1-2; no clear D. The sequencing here drew on PBMCs, taken 18 days after transplant. The clonotype comes from a human patient who received an intestinal transplant, so some T cells may come from the graft donor. The CDR3 DNA follows: TGTGCCACAGCCCCGACGGGTAACTATGGCTACACCTTC. Residues: CATAPTGNYGYTF.